These T cell receptor beta chains were read from a single sample in a study of multiple sclerosis patients with progressive multifocal leukoencephalopathy. Profiled with immunoSEQ multiplex PCR; TCRdb holds only in-frame clones, not every one. The repertoire holds 25,000 to 35,000 clones, with 88% as singletons. Sequenced material: PBMCs. The receptor source for this set is a human donor with multiple sclerosis. CDR3s leave out the opening cysteine and the closing phenylalanine or tryptophan.

v_gene	j_gene	CDR3aa
TRBV18	TRBJ1-2	ASSPGQDYGYT
TRBV27	TRBJ1-5	ASSLKGLTGDQPQH
TRBV5-4	TRBJ2-1	ASSPKQGSNEQF
TRBV10-2	TRBJ1-1	ASSESVLRQGASSNTEAF
TRBV19	TRBJ1-4	ASSATGGATNEKLF
TRBV19	TRBJ1-5	ASSIRGEGYLTNSNQPQH
TRBV2	TRBJ1-4	ASSQIPGQEDATNEKLF
TRBV4-2	TRBJ2-6	ASSQDRTSGANVLT
TRBV5-1	TRBJ2-5	ASSSPALLETQY
TRBV15	TRBJ2-7	ATSRGTVFEEQY
TRBV4-2	.	ASSQGRQGSTYEQY
TRBV7-2	TRBJ2-3	ASSLVSHYPGTDTQY
TRBV4-3	TRBJ2-2	ASSPGGFGELF
TRBV5-6	TRBJ1-2	ASSLPGQTYGYT
TRBV30	TRBJ1-2	AWSFHGSYGYT
TRBV19	TRBJ2-2	ASTDPDRNTGELF
TRBV10-2	TRBJ1-5	ASSGTAYSNQPQH
TRBV4-2	TRBJ2-7	ASSQESKSYEQY
TRBV2	TRBJ2-1	ASTALSNEQF
TRBV5-1	TRBJ2-3	ASSLAGQETDTQY
TRBV9	TRBJ1-4	ASSPQGMTNEKLF
TRBV4-3	TRBJ1-6	ASREGTGDSPLH
TRBV28	TRBJ1-4	ASSLQGRRWNNEKLF
TRBV13	TRBJ2-2	ASRPRGAGDTGELF
TRBV13	TRBJ2-1	ASSLPGVLAGYSYNEQF
TRBV18	TRBJ1-1	ASSAQEGMNTEAF
TRBV2	TRBJ2-1	ASRPSASGYNEQF
TRBV20-1	TRBJ2-3	SAQRDTQY
TRBV12-5	TRBJ1-1	ASGPGLENTEAF
TRBV27	TRBJ1-2	ASSPPGLNYGYT
TRBV9	TRBJ1-2	ASSGPGTDYGYT
TRBV7-7	TRBJ2-3	ASSSLSTDTQY
TRBV27	TRBJ2-7	ASSTYSGGPHEQY
TRBV27	TRBJ1-2	ASRRTGNPYGYT
TRBV5-1	TRBJ2-5	ASSLELMDRAY
TRBV7-3	TRBJ1-2	ASSLTPLKTGGSGYT
TRBV15	TRBJ2-3	ATSRDLGGGYFY
TRBV5-1	TRBJ2-5	ASSWEETQY
TRBV9	TRBJ1-2	ASSPRTGYYGYT
TRBV13	TRBJ1-1	AVGLNTEAF